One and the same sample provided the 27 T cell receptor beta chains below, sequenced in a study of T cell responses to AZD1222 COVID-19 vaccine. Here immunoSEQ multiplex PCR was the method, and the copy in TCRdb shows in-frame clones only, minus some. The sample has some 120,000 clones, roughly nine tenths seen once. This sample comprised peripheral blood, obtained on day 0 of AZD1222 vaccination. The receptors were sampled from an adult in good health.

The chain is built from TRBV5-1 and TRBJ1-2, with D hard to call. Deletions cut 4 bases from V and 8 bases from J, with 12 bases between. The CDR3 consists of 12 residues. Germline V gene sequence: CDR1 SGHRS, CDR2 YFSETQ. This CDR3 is CASSEPQRGYTF. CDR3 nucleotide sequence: TGCGCCAGCAGCGAACCCCAGAGAGGCTACACCTTC.

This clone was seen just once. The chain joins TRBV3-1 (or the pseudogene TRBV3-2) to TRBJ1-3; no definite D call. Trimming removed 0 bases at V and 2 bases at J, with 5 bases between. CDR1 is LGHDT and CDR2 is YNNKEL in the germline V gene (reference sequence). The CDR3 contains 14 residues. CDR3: CASSQDLAGNTIYF. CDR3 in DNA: TGTGCCAGCAGCCAAGATTTGGCTGGAAACACCATATATTTT.

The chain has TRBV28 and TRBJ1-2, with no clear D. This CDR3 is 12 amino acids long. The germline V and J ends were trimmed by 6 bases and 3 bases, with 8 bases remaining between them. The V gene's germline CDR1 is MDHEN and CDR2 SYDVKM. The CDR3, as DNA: TGTGCCAGCAGCCCCTGGGACTATGGCTACACCTTC. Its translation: CASSPWDYGYTF.

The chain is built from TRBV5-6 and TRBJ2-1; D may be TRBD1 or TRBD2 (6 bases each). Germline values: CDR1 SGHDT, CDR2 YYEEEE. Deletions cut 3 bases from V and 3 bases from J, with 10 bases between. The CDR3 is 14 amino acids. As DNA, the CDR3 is TGTGCCAGCAGCTCGGGGGCGATCTACAATGAGCAGTTCTTC. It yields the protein CASSSGAIYNEQFF.

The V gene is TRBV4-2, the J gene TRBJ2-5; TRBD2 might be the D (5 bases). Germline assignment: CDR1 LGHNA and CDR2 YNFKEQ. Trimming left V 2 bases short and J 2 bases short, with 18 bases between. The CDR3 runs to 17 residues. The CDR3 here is CASSQLAGLSSQETQYF. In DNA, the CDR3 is TGTGCCAGCAGCCAATTGGCGGGTCTGAGTTCGCAAGAGACCCAGTACTTC.

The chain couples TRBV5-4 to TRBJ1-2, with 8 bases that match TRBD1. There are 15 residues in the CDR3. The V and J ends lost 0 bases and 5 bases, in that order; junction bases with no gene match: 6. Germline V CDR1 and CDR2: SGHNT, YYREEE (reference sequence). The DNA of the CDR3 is TGTGCCAGCAGCTTGGCTGACAGGGGCCGGTATGGCTACACCTTC. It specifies CASSLADRGRYGYTF.

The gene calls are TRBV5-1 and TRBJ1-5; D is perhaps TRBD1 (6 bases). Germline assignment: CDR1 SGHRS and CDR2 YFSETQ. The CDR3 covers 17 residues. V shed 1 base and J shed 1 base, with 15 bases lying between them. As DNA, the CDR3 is TGCGCCAGCAGCTTGCTCCCGACAGGTTTGAGCAATCAGCCCCAGCATTTT. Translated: CASSLLPTGLSNQPQHF. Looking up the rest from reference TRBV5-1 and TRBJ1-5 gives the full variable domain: KAGVTQTPRYLIKTRGQQVTLSCSPISGHRSVSWYQQTPGQGLQFLFEYFSETQRNKGNFPGRFSGRQFSNSRSEMNVSTLELGDSALYLCASSLLPTGLSNQPQHFGDGTRLSIL.

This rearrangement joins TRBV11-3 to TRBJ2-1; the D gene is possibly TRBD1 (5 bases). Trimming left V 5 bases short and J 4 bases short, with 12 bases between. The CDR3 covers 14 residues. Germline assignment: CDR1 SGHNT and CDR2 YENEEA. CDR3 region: CASSPQENYNEQFF. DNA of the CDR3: TGTGCCAGCAGCCCACAGGAAAATTACAATGAGCAGTTCTTC.

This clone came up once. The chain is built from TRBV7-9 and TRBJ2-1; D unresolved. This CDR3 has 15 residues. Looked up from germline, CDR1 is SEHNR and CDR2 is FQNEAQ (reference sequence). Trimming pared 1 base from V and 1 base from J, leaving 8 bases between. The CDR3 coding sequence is TGTGCCAGCAGCTTAGTCTTTCCTTCCTACAATGAGCAGTTCTTC. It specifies CASSLVFPSYNEQFF.

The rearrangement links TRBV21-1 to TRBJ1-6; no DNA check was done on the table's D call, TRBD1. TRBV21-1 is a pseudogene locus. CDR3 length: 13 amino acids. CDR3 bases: TGTGCCAGGGGCGGGACAGGGACCTCACCCCTCCACTTT. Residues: CARGGTGTSPLHF.

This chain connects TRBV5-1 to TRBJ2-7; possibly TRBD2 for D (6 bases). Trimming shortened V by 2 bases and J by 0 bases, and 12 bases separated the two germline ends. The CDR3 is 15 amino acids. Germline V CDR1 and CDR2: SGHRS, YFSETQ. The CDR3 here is CASSLAGPSSYEQYF. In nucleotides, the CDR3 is TGCGCCAGCAGCTTAGCGGGTCCAAGCTCCTACGAGCAGTACTTC. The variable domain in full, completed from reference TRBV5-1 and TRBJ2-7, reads KAGVTQTPRYLIKTRGQQVTLSCSPISGHRSVSWYQQTPGQGLQFLFEYFSETQRNKGNFPGRFSGRQFSNSRSEMNVSTLELGDSALYLCASSLAGPSSYEQYFGPGTRLTVT.

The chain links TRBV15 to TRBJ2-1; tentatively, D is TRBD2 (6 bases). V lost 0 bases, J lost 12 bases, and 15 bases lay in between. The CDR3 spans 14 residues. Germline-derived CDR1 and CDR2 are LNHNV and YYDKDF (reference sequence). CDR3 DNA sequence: TGTGCCACCAGCAGAGATAAGGGGACTTCGGTGCAGTTCTTC. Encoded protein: CATSRDKGTSVQFF.

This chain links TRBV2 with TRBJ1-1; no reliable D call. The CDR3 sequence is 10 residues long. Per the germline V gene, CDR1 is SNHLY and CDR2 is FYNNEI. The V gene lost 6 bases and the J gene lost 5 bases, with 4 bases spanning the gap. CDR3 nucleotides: TGTGCCAGCAGGGGAACTGAAGCTTTCTTT. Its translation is CASRGTEAFF. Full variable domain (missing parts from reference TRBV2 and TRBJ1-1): EPEVTQTPSHQVTQMGQEVILRCVPISNHLYFYWYRQILGQKVEFLVSFYNNEISEKSEIFDDQFSVERPDGSNFTLKIRSTKLEDSAMYFCASRGTEAFFGQGTRLTVV.

The CDR3 DNA is TGTGCCAGCAGCTCCGGACAATTGATCGGGGAGCTGTTTTTT. Protein sequence: CASSSGQLIGELFF. J is TRBJ2-2 and V is TRBV7-9, with a possible D match to TRBD1 (5 bases). This CDR3 spans 14 amino acids. V was shortened by 4 bases and J by 7 bases, with 13 bases between the two germline ends. Per the germline V gene, CDR1 is SEHNR and CDR2 is FQNEAQ (reference sequence).

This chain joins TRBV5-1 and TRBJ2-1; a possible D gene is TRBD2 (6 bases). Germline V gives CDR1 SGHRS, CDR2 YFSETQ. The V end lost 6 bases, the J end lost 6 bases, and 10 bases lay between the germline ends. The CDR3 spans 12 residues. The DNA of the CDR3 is TGCGCCAGCATGGGGACTTCCAATGAGCAGTTCTTC. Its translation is CASMGTSNEQFF.

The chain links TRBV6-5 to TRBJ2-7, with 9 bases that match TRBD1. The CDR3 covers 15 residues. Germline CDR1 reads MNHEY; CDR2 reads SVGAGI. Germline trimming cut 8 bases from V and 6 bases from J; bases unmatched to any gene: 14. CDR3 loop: CASASPDRGVSEQYF. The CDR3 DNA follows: TGTGCCAGCGCCAGCCCGGACAGGGGAGTGTCCGAGCAGTACTTC.

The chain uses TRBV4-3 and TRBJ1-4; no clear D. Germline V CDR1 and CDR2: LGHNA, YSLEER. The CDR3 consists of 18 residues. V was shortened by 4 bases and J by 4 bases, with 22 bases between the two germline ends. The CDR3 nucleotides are TGCGCCAGCAGCCCGGAACAAGCTACCGGGGAGGGTAATGAAAAACTGTTTTTT. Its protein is CASSPEQATGEGNEKLFF.

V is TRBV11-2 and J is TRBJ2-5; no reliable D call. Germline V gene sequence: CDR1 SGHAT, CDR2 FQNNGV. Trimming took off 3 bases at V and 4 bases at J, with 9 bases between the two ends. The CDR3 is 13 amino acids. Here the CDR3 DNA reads TGTGCCAGCAGCTTTGGATTCGGAGAGACCCAGTACTTC. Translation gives CASSFGFGETQYF.

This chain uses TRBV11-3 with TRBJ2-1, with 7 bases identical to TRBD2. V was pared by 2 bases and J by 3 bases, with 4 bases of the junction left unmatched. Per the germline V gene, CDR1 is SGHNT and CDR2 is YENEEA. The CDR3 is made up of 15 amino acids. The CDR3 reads CASSLTGGVYNEQFF. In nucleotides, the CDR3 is TGTGCCAGCAGCTTAACTGGGGGGGTCTACAATGAGCAGTTCTTC.

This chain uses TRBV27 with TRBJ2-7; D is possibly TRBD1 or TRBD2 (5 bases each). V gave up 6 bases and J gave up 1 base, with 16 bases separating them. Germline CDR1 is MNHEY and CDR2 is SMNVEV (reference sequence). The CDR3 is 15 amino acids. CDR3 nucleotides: TGTGCCAGCAGCCCTAGACGGGGCGGATCCTACGAGCAGTACTTC. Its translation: CASSPRRGGSYEQYF.

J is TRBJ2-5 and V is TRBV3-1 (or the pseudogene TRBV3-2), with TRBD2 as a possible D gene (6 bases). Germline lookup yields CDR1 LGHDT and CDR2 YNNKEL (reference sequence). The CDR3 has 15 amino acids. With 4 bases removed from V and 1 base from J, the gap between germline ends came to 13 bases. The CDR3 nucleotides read TGTGCCAGCAGCCGTGGGGTCGGGAGCCAAGAGACCCAGTACTTC. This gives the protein CASSRGVGSQETQYF.

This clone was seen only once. CDR3 protein: CASSLAGVAPFF. The CDR3 nucleotides are TGTGCCAGCAGCTTAGCCGGGGTAGCGCCGTTCTTC. The chain uses TRBV7-9 and TRBJ2-1; D might be TRBD2 (5 bases). Trimming left V 0 bases short and J 15 bases short, with 12 bases between. The CDR3 runs 12 residues. Germline V gives CDR1 SEHNR, CDR2 FQNEAQ (reference sequence). Full variable domain (missing parts from reference TRBV7-9 and TRBJ2-1): DTGVSQNPRHKITKRGQNVTFRCDPISEHNRLYWYRQTLGQGPEFLTYFQNEAQLEKSRLLSDRFSAERPKGSFSTLEIQRTEQGDSAMYLCASSLAGVAPFFGPGTRLTVL.

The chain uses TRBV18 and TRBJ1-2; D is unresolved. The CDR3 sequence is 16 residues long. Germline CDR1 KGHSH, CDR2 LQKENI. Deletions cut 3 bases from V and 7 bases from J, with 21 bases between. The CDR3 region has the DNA TGTGCCAGCTCACCCAAGAAAGGCCACTTTAGTGGTGGCTACACCTTC. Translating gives CASSPKKGHFSGGYTF.

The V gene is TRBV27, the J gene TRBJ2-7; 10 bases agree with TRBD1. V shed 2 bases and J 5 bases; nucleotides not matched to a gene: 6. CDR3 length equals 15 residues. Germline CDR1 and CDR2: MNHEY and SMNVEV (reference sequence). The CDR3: CASSLAGTGANEQYF. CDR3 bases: TGTGCCAGCAGTTTAGCCGGGACAGGGGCAAACGAGCAGTACTTC.

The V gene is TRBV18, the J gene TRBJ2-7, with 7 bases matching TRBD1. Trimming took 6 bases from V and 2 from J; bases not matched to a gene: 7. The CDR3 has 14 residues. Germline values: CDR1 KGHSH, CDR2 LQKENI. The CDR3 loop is CASSDSTGTYEQYF. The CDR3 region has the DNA TGTGCCAGCTCGGACTCGACAGGGACCTACGAGCAGTACTTC.

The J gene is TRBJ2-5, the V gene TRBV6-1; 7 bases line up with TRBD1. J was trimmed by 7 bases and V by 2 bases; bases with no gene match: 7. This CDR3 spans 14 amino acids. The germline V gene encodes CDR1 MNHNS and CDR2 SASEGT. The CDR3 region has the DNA TGTGCCAGCAGTGAAAATGACAGGGTGGGGACCCAGTACTTC. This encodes CASSENDRVGTQYF.

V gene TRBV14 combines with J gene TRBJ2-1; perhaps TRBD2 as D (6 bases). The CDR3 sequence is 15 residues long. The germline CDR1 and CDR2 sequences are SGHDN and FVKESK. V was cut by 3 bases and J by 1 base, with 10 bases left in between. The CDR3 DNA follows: TGTGCCAGCAGCCAGGGACTCCCATCCTACAATGAGCAGTTCTTC. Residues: CASSQGLPSYNEQFF.